This T cell receptor (beta chain) was captured by sequencing in a study of radiotherapy plus CTLA-4 blockade in lung cancer. At the level of the study: Objective response was observed in about 19% of patients, and disease control in roughly 31%. Study conclusions and caveats: Expansion in blood of tumor-derived TCR clones was seen after radiotherapy plus ipilimumab.

The data were produced by immunoSEQ multiplex PCR, yet TCRdb's version contains in-frame clones alone and is incomplete. The table lists tens of thousands of clones, more than 80% of them singletons. The length of the CDR3 is 13 residues. Per the germline V gene, CDR1 is MNHEY and CDR2 is SVGAGI. The ends were cut back, 8 bases at V and 0 bases at J, with 10 bases in the middle. A note on this clone: As yet, its antigen is unknown.

The source was peripheral blood, collected from a patient treated with radiotherapy plus ipilimumab. This chain uses TRBV6-5 with TRBJ1-2; possibly TRBD1 for D (6 bases). This TCR was recovered from a human donor with non-small cell lung cancer who had stable disease on radiotherapy plus ipilimumab. CDR3 sequence reads: CASRGGTNYGYTF. The CDR3 coding sequence is TGTGCCAGCCGGGGGGGCACTAACTATGGCTACACCTTC.